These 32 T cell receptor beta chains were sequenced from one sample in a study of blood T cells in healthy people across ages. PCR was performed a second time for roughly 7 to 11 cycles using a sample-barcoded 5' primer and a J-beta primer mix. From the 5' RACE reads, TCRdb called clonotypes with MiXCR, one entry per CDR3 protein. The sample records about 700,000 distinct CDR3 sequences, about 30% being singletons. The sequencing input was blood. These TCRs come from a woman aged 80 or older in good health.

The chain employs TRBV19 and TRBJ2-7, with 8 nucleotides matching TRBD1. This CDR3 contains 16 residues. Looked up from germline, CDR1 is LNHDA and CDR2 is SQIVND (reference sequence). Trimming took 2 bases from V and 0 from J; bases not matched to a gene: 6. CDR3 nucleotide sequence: TGTGCCAGTAGTATAACGACAGGGGCTGTCTCCTACGAGCAGTACTTC. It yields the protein CASSITTGAVSYEQYF.

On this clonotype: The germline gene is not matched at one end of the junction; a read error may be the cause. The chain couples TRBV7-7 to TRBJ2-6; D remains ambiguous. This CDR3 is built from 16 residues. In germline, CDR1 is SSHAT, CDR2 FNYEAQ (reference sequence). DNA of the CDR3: TGTGCTAGCAGCCCCGAGATGAGCTCTGGGGCCAACGTCCTGACTTTC. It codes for CASSPEMSSGANVLTF.

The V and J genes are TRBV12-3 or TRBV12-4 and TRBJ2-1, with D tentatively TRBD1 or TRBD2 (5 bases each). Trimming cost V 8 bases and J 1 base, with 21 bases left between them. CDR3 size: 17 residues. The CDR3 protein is CASEAGRGRRSYNEQFF. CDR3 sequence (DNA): TGTGCCAGCGAGGCAGGGAGAGGTAGAAGATCCTACAATGAGCAGTTCTTC.

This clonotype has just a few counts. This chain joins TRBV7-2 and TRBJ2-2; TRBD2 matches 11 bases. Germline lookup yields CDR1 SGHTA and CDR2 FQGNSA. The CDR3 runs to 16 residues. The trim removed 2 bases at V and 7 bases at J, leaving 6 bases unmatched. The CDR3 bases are TGTGCCAGCAGCTTAATAGCGGGGGGGCTCCTCGGGGAGCTGTTTTTT. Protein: CASSLIAGGLLGELFF.

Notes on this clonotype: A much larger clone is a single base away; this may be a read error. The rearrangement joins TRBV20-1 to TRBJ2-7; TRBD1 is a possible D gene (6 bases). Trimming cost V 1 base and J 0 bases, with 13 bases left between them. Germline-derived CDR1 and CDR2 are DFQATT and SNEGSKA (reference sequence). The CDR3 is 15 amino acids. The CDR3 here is CSARVRGRSSYEQYF. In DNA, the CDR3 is TGCAGTGCTAGAGTAAGGGGGAGAAGCTCCTACGAGCAGTACTTC.

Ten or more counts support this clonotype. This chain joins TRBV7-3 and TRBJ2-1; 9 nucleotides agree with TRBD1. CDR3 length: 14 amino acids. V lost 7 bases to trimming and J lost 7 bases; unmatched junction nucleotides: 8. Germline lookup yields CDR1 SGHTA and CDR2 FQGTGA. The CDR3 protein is CASMTGTGSNEQFF. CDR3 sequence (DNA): TGTGCCAGCATGACCGGGACAGGGTCGAATGAGCAGTTCTTC.

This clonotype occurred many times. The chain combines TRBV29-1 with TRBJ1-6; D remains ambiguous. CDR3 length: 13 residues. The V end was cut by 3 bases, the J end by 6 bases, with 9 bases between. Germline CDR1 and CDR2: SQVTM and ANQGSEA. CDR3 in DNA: TGCAGCGTTGACGCAGGCTCTAATTCACCCCTCCACTTT. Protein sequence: CSVDAGSNSPLHF.

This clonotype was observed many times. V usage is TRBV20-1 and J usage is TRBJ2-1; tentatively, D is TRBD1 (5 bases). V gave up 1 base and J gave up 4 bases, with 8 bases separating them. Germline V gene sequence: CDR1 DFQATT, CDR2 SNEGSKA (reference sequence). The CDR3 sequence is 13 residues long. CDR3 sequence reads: CSARAQGYNEQFF. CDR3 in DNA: TGCAGTGCTAGAGCCCAGGGTTACAATGAGCAGTTCTTC.

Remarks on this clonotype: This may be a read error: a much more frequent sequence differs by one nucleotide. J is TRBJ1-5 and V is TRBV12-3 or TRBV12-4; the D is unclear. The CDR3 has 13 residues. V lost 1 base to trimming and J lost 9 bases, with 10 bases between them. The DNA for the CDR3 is TGTGCCAGCAGTTTAGGGCAGCTTCGGCCCCAGCATTTT. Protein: CASSLGQLRPQHF.

CDR3 in DNA: TGTGCCAGCAGGACCGGGACAGCAATTTACTATGGCTACACCTTC. Amino acid sequence: CASRTGTAIYYGYTF. The chain carries TRBV27 and TRBJ1-2, with 7 bases that match TRBD1. Germline CDR1 is MNHEY and CDR2 is SMNVEV (reference sequence). The CDR3 contains 15 residues. Unmatched junction bases numbered 10, after V lost 6 bases and J lost 3 bases.

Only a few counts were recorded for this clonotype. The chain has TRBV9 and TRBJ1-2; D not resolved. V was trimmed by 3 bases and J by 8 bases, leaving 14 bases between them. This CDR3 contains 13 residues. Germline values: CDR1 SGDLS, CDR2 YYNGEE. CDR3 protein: CASSEGLRTGYTF. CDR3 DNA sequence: TGTGCCAGCAGCGAAGGTCTCCGGACCGGCTACACCTTC.

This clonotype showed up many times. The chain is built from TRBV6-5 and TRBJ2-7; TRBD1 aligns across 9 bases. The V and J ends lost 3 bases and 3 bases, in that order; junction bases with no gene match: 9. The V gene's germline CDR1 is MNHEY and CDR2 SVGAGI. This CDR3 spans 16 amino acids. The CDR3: CASSYTVPGQGYEQYF. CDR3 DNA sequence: TGTGCCAGCAGTTATACGGTCCCGGGACAGGGCTACGAGCAGTACTTC.

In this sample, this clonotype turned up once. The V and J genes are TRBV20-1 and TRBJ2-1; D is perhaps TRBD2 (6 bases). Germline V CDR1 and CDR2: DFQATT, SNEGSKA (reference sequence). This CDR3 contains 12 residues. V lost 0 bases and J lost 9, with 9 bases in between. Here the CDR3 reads CSAREDYGEQFF. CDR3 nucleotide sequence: TGCAGTGCTAGAGAGGACTACGGTGAGCAGTTCTTC.

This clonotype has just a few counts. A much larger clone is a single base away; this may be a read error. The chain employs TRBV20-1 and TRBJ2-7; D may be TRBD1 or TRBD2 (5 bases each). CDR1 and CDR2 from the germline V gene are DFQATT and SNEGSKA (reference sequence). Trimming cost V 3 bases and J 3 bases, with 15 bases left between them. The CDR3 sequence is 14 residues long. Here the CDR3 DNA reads TGCAGTGCTAGCCAGGGCTTAGGAGGCTACGAGCAGTACTTC. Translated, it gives CSASQGLGGYEQYF.

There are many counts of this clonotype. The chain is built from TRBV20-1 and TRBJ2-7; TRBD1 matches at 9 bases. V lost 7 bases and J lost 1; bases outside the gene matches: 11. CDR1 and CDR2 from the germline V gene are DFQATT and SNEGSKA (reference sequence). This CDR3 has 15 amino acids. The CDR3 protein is CSGRKGTGLSYEQYF. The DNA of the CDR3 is TGCAGTGGCAGGAAAGGGACAGGGTTATCCTACGAGCAGTACTTC.

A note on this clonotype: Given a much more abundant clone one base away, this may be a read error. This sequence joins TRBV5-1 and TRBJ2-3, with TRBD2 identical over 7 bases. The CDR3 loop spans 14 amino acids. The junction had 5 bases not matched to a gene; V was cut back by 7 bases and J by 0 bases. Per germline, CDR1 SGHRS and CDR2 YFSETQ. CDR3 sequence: CASGGGFSTDTQYF. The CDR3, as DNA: TGCGCCAGCGGGGGGGGATTTAGCACAGATACGCAGTATTTT.

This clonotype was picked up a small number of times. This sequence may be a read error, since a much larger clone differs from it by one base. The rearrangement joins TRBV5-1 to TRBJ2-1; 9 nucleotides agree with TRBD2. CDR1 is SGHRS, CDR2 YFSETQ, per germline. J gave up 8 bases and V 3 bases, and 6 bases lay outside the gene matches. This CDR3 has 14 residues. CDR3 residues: CASSSGGGAYEQFF. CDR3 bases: TGCGCCAGCAGCTCTGGCGGGGGGGCCTATGAGCAGTTCTTC.

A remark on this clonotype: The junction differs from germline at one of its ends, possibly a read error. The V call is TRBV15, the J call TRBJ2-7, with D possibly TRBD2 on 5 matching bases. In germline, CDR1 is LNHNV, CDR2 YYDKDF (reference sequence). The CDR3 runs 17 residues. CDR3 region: CAISPTRAGKNSYEQYF. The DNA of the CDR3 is TGTGCCATCAGCCCCACCCGGGCGGGTAAAAACTCCTACGAGCAGTACTTC.

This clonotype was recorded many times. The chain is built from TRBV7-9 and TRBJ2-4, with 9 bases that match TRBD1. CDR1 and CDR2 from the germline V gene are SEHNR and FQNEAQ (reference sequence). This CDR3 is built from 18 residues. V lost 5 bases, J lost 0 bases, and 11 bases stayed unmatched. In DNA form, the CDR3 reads TGTGCCAGCAGCACGACCGGGACAGGGACCCTAGCCAAAAACATTCAGTACTTC. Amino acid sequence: CASSTTGTGTLAKNIQYF.

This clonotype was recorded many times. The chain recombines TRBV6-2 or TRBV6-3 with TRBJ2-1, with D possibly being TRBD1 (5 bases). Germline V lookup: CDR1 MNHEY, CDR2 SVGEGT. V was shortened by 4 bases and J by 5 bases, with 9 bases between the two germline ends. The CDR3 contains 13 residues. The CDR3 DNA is TGTGCCAGCAGTTGGGGCCCGAACAATGAGCAGTTCTTC. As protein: CASSWGPNNEQFF.

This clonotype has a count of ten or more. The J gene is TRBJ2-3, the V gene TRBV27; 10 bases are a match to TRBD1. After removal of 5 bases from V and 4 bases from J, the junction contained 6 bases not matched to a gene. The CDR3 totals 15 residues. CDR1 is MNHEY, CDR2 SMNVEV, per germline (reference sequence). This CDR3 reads CASSRQGARADTQYF. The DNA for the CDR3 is TGTGCCAGCAGTCGACAGGGGGCGCGCGCAGATACGCAGTATTTT.

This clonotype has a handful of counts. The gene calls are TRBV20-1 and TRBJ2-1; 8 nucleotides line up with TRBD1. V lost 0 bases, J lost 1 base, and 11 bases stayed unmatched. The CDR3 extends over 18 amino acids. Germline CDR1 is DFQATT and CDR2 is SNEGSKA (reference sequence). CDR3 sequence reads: CSARDVPRTGISYNEQFF. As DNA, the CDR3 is TGCAGTGCTAGAGATGTCCCAAGGACAGGGATTTCCTACAATGAGCAGTTCTTC.

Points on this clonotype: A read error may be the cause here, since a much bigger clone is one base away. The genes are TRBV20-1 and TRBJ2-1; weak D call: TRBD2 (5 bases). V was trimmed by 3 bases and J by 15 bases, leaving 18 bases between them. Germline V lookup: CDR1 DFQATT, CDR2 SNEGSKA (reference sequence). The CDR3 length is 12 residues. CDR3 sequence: CSARGRTPGRFF. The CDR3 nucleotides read TGCAGTGCTAGGGGAAGGACTCCCGGGCGGTTCTTC.

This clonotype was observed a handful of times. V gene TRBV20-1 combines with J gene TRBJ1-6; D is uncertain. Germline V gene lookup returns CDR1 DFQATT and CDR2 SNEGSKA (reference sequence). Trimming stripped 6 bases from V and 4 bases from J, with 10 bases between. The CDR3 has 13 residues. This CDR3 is CSAHGQYNSPLHF. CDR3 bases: TGCAGTGCCCACGGGCAGTATAATTCACCCCTCCACTTT.

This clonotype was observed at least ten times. This CDR3 reads CSARDRNLFSAPLHF. The CDR3 nucleotides are TGCAGTGCTAGAGATCGCAATTTATTTTCTGCACCCCTCCACTTT. The chain has TRBV20-1 and TRBJ1-6; no firm D call. This CDR3 is 15 amino acids long. V was shortened by 0 bases and J by 11 bases, with 17 bases between the two germline ends. Germline CDR1 is DFQATT and CDR2 is SNEGSKA (reference sequence).

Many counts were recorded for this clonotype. The CDR3 region is CASSQLGGYTF. DNA for the CDR3: TGTGCCAGCAGCCAATTGGGTGGCTACACCTTC. J is TRBJ1-2 and V is TRBV3-1; D not certain. Trimming pared 2 bases from V and 7 bases from J, leaving 5 bases between. CDR1 and CDR2 (germline): LGHDT, YNNKEL (reference sequence). This CDR3 spans 11 amino acids.

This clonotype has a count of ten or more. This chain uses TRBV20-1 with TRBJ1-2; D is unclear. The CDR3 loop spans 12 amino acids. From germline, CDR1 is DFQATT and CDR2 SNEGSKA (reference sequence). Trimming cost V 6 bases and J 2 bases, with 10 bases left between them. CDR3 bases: TGCAGTGCCTCCCCCGGAAACTATGGCTACACCTTC. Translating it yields CSASPGNYGYTF.

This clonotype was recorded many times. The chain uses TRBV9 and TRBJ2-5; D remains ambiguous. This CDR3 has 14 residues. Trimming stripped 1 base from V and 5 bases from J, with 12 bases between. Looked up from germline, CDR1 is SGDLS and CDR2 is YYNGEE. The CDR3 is CASSVLGLGETQYF. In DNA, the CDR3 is TGTGCCAGCAGCGTACTAGGCTTGGGGGAGACCCAGTACTTC.

CDR3 protein: CASRYQPGTDTQYF. The CDR3 bases are TGTGCCAGCAGGTACCAGCCGGGCACAGATACGCAGTATTTT. The J gene is TRBJ2-3, the V gene TRBV7-2; no clear D. The CDR3 is 14 residues long. The germline CDR1 and CDR2 sequences are SGHTA and FQGNSA. V gave up 6 bases and J gave up 1 base, with 11 bases separating them.

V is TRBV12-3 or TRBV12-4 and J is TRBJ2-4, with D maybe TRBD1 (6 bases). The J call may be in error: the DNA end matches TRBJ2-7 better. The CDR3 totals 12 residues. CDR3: CASSKTGHEQYF. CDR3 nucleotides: TGTGCCAGCAGCAAAACAGGGCACGAGCAGTACTTC.

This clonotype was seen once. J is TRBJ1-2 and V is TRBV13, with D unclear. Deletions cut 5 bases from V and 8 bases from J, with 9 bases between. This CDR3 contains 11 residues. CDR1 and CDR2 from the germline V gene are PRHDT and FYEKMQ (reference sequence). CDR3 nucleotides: TGTGCCAGCAGCCGCCCGGACGGCTACACCTTC. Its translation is CASSRPDGYTF.

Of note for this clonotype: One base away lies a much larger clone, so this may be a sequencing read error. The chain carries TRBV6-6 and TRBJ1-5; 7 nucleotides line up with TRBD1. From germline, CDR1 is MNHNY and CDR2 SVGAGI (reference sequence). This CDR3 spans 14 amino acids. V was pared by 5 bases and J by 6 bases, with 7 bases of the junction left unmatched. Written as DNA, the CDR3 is TGTGCCAGCAGTCGGGACAGACCCGGTCAGCCCCAGCATTTT. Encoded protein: CASSRDRPGQPQHF.